This entry concerns a single T cell receptor (beta chain). Taking its sample share into account, this clone is medium-sized (0.01 to 0.1%). Its antigen is currently not known. Per-base qualities were not stored, and no clone one base away is much larger. From its cysteine to its phenylalanine, the CDR3 spans 13 amino acids. Left in the record is the CDR3 DNA by itself, 39 bases read in frame from the first base. V drops 5 bases and J drops 7 bases, leaving 14 bases in between. CDR1 and CDR2, per the germline V gene (reference sequence), are SEHNR and FQNEAQ. The data belong to a study of shared clonotypes between healthy human individuals (dated by TCRdb to the early 2020s). With regard to the full study: A few men and two women, aged 18 to 49 years, made up the cohort. Blood TCR repertoires of four to six healthy adults were deeply sequenced to estimate repertoire size and the extent of clonotype sharing between individuals. For each donor, CD4 naive and CD4 memory were each run on three plates, CD8 naive on two plates, and CD8 memory on one plate. To increase sequencing depth and limit assay-specific biases, TCR repertoire library preparation and sequencing were carried out by different laboratories using diverse techniques. Leukapheresis yielded between about 0.94 and 10 billion PBMCs per donor.

TCR CDR3 regions were amplified from genomic DNA by multiplex PCR using the deep immunoSEQ assay. Genomic DNA extracted from each cell subset was distributed evenly over all wells of several immunoSEQ 96-well plates, and each plate served as one replicate. Each replicate PCR for sorted subsets received about 180 ng genomic DNA, equal to roughly 33,000 T cell genomes. Purified libraries were measured with a Qubit 3.0 fluorometer, size-checked on a Bioanalyzer 2100, and measured again with the KAPA Library Quantification kit. Every immunoSEQ 96-well plate was sequenced on a dedicated single-read 150-cycle Illumina NextSeq 550 flow cell. Regarding the original processing steps: The immunoSEQ output contained only junctional sequences without quality scores, so filtering could not match that applied to full-length reads. Sequences were annotated with PyIR, a Python wrapper for IgBLAST v1.9, and V/J genes and CDR3 were assigned using IMGT germline references. Reads were removed for weak V/J assignments (E-value above 1e-6), missing CDR3, stop codons, out-of-frame junctions, or ambiguous translated residues. V3J clonotypes were defined as sequences sharing the same inferred V gene, J gene, and CDR3 amino acid sequence. The percentage overlap between two repertoires was calculated by dividing the number of shared unique clonotypes by the size of the smaller repertoire. Repertoire richness was assessed with RTK rarefaction, the Chao1 estimator, and Recon v2.1 estimates of unobserved clonotypes. Generation probabilities were computed with OLGA for all TCRbeta clonotypes obtained by the gDNA method from a handful of donors. TCRdb retrieved this table from immuneACCESS and kept in-frame rearrangements only. Not all clones are present; in checked studies, unresolved V genes account for under half, and no reason is known for the remainder. V, J and clone size are those of that table, while D and trimming were read from the DNA. The sample table shows around 240,000 clones, and 65% are seen once. The leading ten clones occupy approximately 10% of the sample.

Overall study results and their limits: Based on pairwise subsampling, the degree of clonotype sharing among donors was expected to be affected by sequencing depth. Sampling was limited to blood, and TCR repertoires in tissue likely differ from TCR repertoires in blood. Rarefaction of sorted-subset datasets indicated incomplete sequencing despite the large sequencing depth. Sharing across several donors was observed for around 5% of naive CD4, less than 4% of naive CD8, over 2% of memory CD4, and around 0.4% of memory CD8 clonotypes. Naive subsets generally had larger estimated clonotype richness than memory subsets. Compared with non-shared clonotypes, the clonotypes found in all four sorted-subset donors had higher generation probabilities. The genetic and exposure-history diversity represented was limited by the small number of donors.

Healthy HIV-negative adults with no recently reported acute infections or vaccinations were included as donors. Only Caucasian adults living in Nashville, Tennessee, USA were represented among the donors. CD4+ T cells were enriched by magnetic negative selection; naive cells were then positively selected on CD45RA, and the negative fraction formed the memory subset. Blood was obtained by leukapheresis, after which PBMCs were separated by Ficoll-Histopaque density gradient centrifugation and cryopreserved in liquid nitrogen vapor phase. Analytical flow cytometry was used to check the purity and quantity of each magnetically sorted T cell population. From each sorted fraction, genomic DNA was isolated and quantified by UV absorbance on a Nanodrop 2000c.

Sequenced sample: memory CD4+ T cells sorted from blood. This sample's cell subset or site label indicates: CD45RA-negative fraction. This sequence uses TRBV7-9 and TRBJ1-1; D gene: possibly TRBD1, on 5 matching bases. The TCR comes from a man aged 30-40 years in good health. The nucleotide sequence is TGTGCCAGCAGCCAAATCCGGGACGGTGAAGCTTTCTTT. The translation is CASSQIRDGEAFF.